This TCR beta chain was retrieved from a study of T cell changes during pregnancy in multiple sclerosis. Data came from immunoSEQ multiplex PCR; TCRdb stores just in-frame clones and leaves some out. Of about 47,000 clones in the sample, 80% to 95% were seen once. The sequenced sample was peripheral blood, obtained in the third trimester of pregnancy. This clonotype was sampled from a female donor with multiple sclerosis, enrolled in a pregnancy study.

As DNA, the CDR3 is TGTGCCAGCTCACTGGGACTAAGCGAGACCCAGTACTTC. It encodes CASSLGLSETQYF. The chain couples TRBV18 to TRBJ2-5, with TRBD2 identical over 7 bases. Unmatched junction bases numbered 4, after V lost 4 bases and J lost 5 bases. The CDR3 sequence is 13 residues long. Per germline, CDR1 KGHSH and CDR2 LQKENI.